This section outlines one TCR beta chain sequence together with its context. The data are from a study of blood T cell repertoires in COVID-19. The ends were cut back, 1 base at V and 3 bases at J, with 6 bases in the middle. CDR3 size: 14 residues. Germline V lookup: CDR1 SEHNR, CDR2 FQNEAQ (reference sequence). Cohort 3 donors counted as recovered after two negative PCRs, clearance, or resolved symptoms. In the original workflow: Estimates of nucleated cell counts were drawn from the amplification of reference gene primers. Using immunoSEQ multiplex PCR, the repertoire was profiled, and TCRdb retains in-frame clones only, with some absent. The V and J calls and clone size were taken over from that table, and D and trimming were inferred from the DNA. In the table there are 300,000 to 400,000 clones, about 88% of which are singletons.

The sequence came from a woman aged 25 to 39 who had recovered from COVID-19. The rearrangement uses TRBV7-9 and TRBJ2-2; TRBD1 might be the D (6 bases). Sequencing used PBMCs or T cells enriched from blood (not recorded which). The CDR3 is CASSLDRDTGELFF. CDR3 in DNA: TGTGCCAGCAGCTTAGACAGGGACACCGGGGAGCTGTTTTTT.